The 20 T cell receptor beta chains listed next were all sequenced from one sample in a study of glioma-infiltrating T cells. Amplification of TCR alpha and beta CDR3 regions from RNA used iRepertoire nested multiplex PCR. Via MiXCR, TCRdb re-called the multiplex PCR reads, giving one row per CDR3 protein. Of more than 85,000 distinct CDR3 sequences in the sample, less than 30% are singletons; the top ten hold roughly 37%. Sample: glioma tissue, nonneoplastic brain tissue, or PBMCs (not recorded which). Source of these receptors: a human donor with low-grade glioma or glioblastoma, undergoing nonglioma brain surgery, or in good health (not recorded which).

This clonotype was found a few times. The J gene is TRBJ2-5, the V gene TRBV19; D call uncertain. The CDR3 consists of 15 residues. V lost 6 bases, J lost 3 bases, and 17 bases lay in between. Germline values: CDR1 LNHDA, CDR2 SQIVND (reference sequence). The CDR3 loop is CASRRTILTEETQYF. The CDR3 nucleotides read TGTGCCAGTAGAAGAACCATTCTGACTGAAGAGACCCAGTACTTC.

This clonotype appeared many times. The chain has TRBV27 and TRBJ1-1; D call uncertain. The CDR3 loop spans 13 amino acids. Germline values: CDR1 MNHEY, CDR2 SMNVEV (reference sequence). V gave up 4 bases and J gave up 4 bases, with 10 bases separating them. The chain's CDR3 is CASSYGVGTEAFF. The CDR3 bases are TGTGCCAGCAGTTACGGGGTAGGCACTGAAGCTTTCTTT.

Ten or more counts support this clonotype. This sequence joins TRBV20-1 and TRBJ1-1; D might be TRBD1 (5 bases). The V gene lost 2 bases and the J gene lost 0 bases, with 10 bases spanning the gap. Germline V gene lookup returns CDR1 DFQATT and CDR2 SNEGSKA (reference sequence). This CDR3 comprises 14 residues. The CDR3 region is CSARPAGLNTEAFF. CDR3 in DNA: TGCAGTGCTAGACCCGCAGGGTTGAACACTGAAGCTTTCTTT.

This clonotype was picked up many times. V and J are TRBV6-1 and TRBJ2-7, with D possibly TRBD1 on 6 matching bases. Germline V gene sequence: CDR1 MNHNS, CDR2 SASEGT. The CDR3 runs to 14 residues. V was cut by 6 bases and J by 3 bases, with 15 bases left in between. The CDR3 DNA follows: TGTGCCAGCAGAATATCAGACAGGTTCTACGAGCAGTACTTC. As protein: CASRISDRFYEQYF.

Points on this clonotype: With a much larger clone just one base away, this may be a read error. The chain joins TRBV18 to TRBJ2-1; D is undetermined. The CDR3 totals 12 residues. Per germline, CDR1 KGHSH and CDR2 LQKENI. CDR3 amino acids: CASSPPGNKQFF. The CDR3 region has the DNA TGTGCCAGCTCACCACCGGGCAATAAGCAGTTCTTC.

This clonotype has at least ten counts. The genes are TRBV24-1 and TRBJ1-5, with a possible D match to TRBD1 (5 bases). CDR3 length: 14 residues. V lost 12 bases, J lost 3 bases, and 17 bases lay in between. Germline-derived CDR1 and CDR2 are KGHDR and SFDVKD. CDR3 protein: CALKRDSLNQPQHF. In DNA form, the CDR3 reads TGTGCCTTGAAACGTGACAGCCTCAATCAGCCCCAGCATTTT.

Remarks on this clonotype: A much larger clone differs by one base, so this may be a read error. V and J are TRBV7-9 and TRBJ1-1; tentatively, D is TRBD1 (5 bases). The CDR3 extends over 14 amino acids. Per the germline V gene, CDR1 is SEHNR and CDR2 is FQNEAQ (reference sequence). The V end lost 5 bases, the J end lost 5 bases, and 15 bases lay between the germline ends. The CDR3, as DNA: TGTGCCAGCAGCCAAGGTTCAGGGCGGACTGAAGCTTTCTTT. Protein product: CASSQGSGRTEAFF.

This chain uses TRBV3-1 with TRBJ2-1; D is perhaps TRBD1 (6 bases). The length of the CDR3 is 17 residues. V was trimmed by 1 base and J by 0 bases, leaving 13 bases between them. Germline CDR1 and CDR2: LGHDT and YNNKEL (reference sequence). The CDR3 sequence: CASSQGNRALSYNEQFF. CDR3 coding DNA: TGTGCCAGCAGCCAAGGAAACAGGGCCCTCTCCTACAATGAGCAGTTCTTC.

This clonotype was picked up many times. The chain is built from TRBV6-2 or TRBV6-3 and TRBJ1-2; possibly TRBD1 for D (5 bases). The V and J ends lost 8 bases and 3 bases respectively, with 19 bases between them. Per germline, CDR1 MNHEY and CDR2 SVGEGT. The CDR3 covers 15 residues. The CDR3 region has the DNA TGTGCCAGCGTCGACCCGGGACGGCTATACTATGGCTACACCTTC. As protein: CASVDPGRLYYGYTF.

This chain uses TRBV6-1 with TRBJ2-1; TRBD2 aligns across 8 bases. The CDR3 length is 19 residues. Trimming at V came to 5 bases and at J to 0 bases, leaving 15 bases not matched to a gene. Germline loops: CDR1 MNHNS, CDR2 SASEGT. The CDR3 loop reads CASSPQSRTSRSSYNEQFF. CDR3 DNA: TGTGCCAGCAGTCCCCAAAGCCGGACTAGCCGTTCCTCCTACAATGAGCAGTTCTTC.

This clonotype was seen a few times. Being one base from a much bigger clone, this may be a read error. This sequence joins TRBV19 and TRBJ2-3, with D possibly TRBD2 on 6 matching bases. V dropped 3 bases and J dropped 7 bases, with 11 bases sitting between them. CDR3 size: 13 residues. Germline CDR1 reads LNHDA; CDR2 reads SQIVND (reference sequence). This CDR3 reads CASSMAGLNTQYF. Here the CDR3 DNA reads TGTGCCAGTAGTATGGCGGGATTAAATACGCAGTATTTT.

Remarks on this clonotype: The junction shows a germline mismatch at one end, possibly a read error. The V and J genes are TRBV7-3 and TRBJ2-1; D gene ambiguous. The CDR3 has 13 residues. Germline CDR1 is SGHTA and CDR2 is FQGTGA. The CDR3 DNA reads as TGTGCCAGCAGCTGGAATATGGGGAATGGGCAGTTCTTC. Residues: CASSWNMGNGQFF.

The chain uses TRBV7-9 and TRBJ2-3; no reliable D call. CDR3 length equals 15 residues. Deletions cut 5 bases from V and 2 bases from J, with 14 bases between. Germline CDR1 is SEHNR and CDR2 is FQNEAQ (reference sequence). CDR3 nucleotides: TGTGCCAGCAGCGCCGTCGGACGGTCCACAGATACGCAGTATTTT. It encodes CASSAVGRSTDTQYF.

The chain uses TRBV11-2 and TRBJ2-1; 10 bases line up with TRBD2. CDR1 SGHAT and CDR2 FQNNGV come from the germline V gene. Losses at the gene ends were 6 bases for V and 1 base for J; bases not matched to a gene: 6. The CDR3 consists of 16 residues. CDR3 nucleotide sequence: TGTGCCAGCAGTTCCGTAGCGGGGGGATCCTACAATGAGCAGTTCTTC. Its translation is CASSSVAGGSYNEQFF.

In this sample, this clonotype turned up a few times. The chain is built from TRBV29-1 and TRBJ2-3, with a possible D match to TRBD2 (6 bases). CDR3 length: 13 amino acids. CDR1 is SQVTM and CDR2 is ANQGSEA in the germline V gene. The ends were cut back, 7 bases at V and 1 base at J, with 12 bases in the middle. DNA for the CDR3: TGCAGCGCGAGGCGGGGCGGCACAGATACGCAGTATTTT. The encoded protein is CSARRGGTDTQYF.

This clonotype showed up many times. The chain uses TRBV27 and TRBJ2-7, with D possibly being TRBD1 (6 bases). The CDR3 loop spans 15 amino acids. V was trimmed by 2 bases and J by 6 bases, leaving 17 bases between them. The germline gives CDR1 MNHEY, CDR2 SMNVEV (reference sequence). As DNA, the CDR3 is TGTGCCAGCAGTTTAGAACCTGTGCTAGGGGGCGAGCAGTACTTC. This sequence encodes CASSLEPVLGGEQYF.

As regards this clonotype: This sequence may be a read error, since a much larger clone differs from it by one base. Here the CDR3 reads CASSQQTGGYNEQIF. The CDR3 DNA sequence: TGCGCCAGCAGCCAACAAACAGGGGGGTACAATGAGCAGATCTTC. V and J are TRBV4-1 and TRBJ2-1; 8 bases align to TRBD1. Per the germline V gene, CDR1 is MGHRA and CDR2 is YSYEKL. The CDR3 sequence is 15 residues long.

Ten or more counts support this clonotype. The J gene is TRBJ2-3, the V gene TRBV5-1, with D perhaps matching TRBD2 (5 bases). V gave up 4 bases and J gave up 8 bases, with 20 bases separating them. CDR1 and CDR2 (germline): SGHRS, YFSETQ. The CDR3 runs to 15 residues. In DNA form, the CDR3 reads TGCGCCAGCAGCAAATCCGGGGTCCCGGAGAGTACGCAGTATTTT. This encodes CASSKSGVPESTQYF.

Many counts were recorded for this clonotype. The CDR3 sequence is CASSLTGTGGWGYTF. DNA for the CDR3: TGTGCCAGCAGTCTTACCGGGACAGGGGGCTGGGGCTACACCTTC. The V gene is TRBV6-1, the J gene TRBJ1-2, with 12 nucleotides matching TRBD1. Germline loops: CDR1 MNHNS, CDR2 SASEGT. V was pared by 5 bases and J by 8 bases, with 9 bases of the junction left unmatched. This CDR3 region has 15 residues.

V and J are TRBV7-9 and TRBJ1-5, with D hard to call. CDR3 length equals 15 residues. Germline V CDR1 and CDR2: SEHNR, FQNEAQ (reference sequence). Deletions cut 5 bases from V and 7 bases from J, with 18 bases between. This CDR3 reads CASSPGKEVAQPQHF. DNA for the CDR3: TGTGCCAGCAGCCCCGGGAAGGAGGTAGCGCAGCCCCAGCATTTT.